This is a list of T cell receptor beta chains from one sample in a study of brain T cells in children with intractable seizures. Generated by immunoSEQ multiplex PCR, the TCRdb table keeps only in-frame clones and is missing some. The table has 1,500 to 2,000 clones, around 80% seen once. This specimen was resected brain tissue, taken at surgery. These receptors all stem from a girl aged 2 to 10 with tuberous sclerosis and intractable seizures. The CDR3 runs from the conserved cysteine through the conserved F or W. The order of the fields is clone size, V gene, J gene, D gene, CDR3 DNA, CDR3 protein. D genes are given only for firm matches. Only part of the rows carry a size: once, few, many, or a class if the clone is expanded.

clone_size: -; v_call: TRBV5-1; j_call: TRBJ1-2; d_call: -; cdr3_nt: TGCGCCAGCAGCTTGGAATATGATAGGGGTTACTATGGCTACACCTTC; cdr3_aa: CASSLEYDRGYYGYTF
clone_size: -; v_call: TRBV11-2; j_call: TRBJ1-6; d_call: TRBD1; cdr3_nt: TGTGCCAGCAGCTCTACAGGGGGCGCTTGGAATTCACCCCTCCACTTT; cdr3_aa: CASSSTGGAWNSPLHF
clone_size: -; v_call: TRBV4-2; j_call: TRBJ2-7; d_call: TRBD2; cdr3_nt: TGTGCCAGCAGCCGCTCGGGGGGGATCAACGAGCAGTACTTC; cdr3_aa: CASSRSGGINEQYF
clone_size: -; v_call: TRBV5-8; j_call: TRBJ1-2; d_call: -; cdr3_nt: TGTGCCAGCAGCTTGGGTTTAGGGGGATCGGAAGGCTACACCTTC; cdr3_aa: CASSLGLGGSEGYTF
clone_size: few; v_call: TRBV5-1; j_call: TRBJ1-1; d_call: -; cdr3_nt: TGCGCCAGCAGCTCGACCCCCGCTTCGGACACGGCGAACACTGAAGCTTTCTTT; cdr3_aa: CASSSTPASDTANTEAFF
clone_size: -; v_call: TRBV10-2; j_call: TRBJ1-4; d_call: -; cdr3_nt: TGCGCCAGCAGTGAACCGACCAGGGGTGGTGAAAAACTGTTTTTT; cdr3_aa: CASSEPTRGGEKLFF
clone_size: -; v_call: TRBV6-5; j_call: TRBJ1-3; d_call: -; cdr3_nt: TGTGCCAGCAGTCAATTGGGGGGAAGTGGAAACACCATATATTTT; cdr3_aa: CASSQLGGSGNTIYF
clone_size: once; v_call: TRBV19; j_call: TRBJ1-1; d_call: -; cdr3_nt: TGTGCCAGTAGTATAGGGGCAGCAAACACTGAAGCTTTCTTT; cdr3_aa: CASSIGAANTEAFF
clone_size: -; v_call: TRBV13; j_call: TRBJ2-5; d_call: -; cdr3_nt: TGTGCCAGCAGCAACCCGGCGTTAGGGGGGGACGAGACCCAGTACTTC; cdr3_aa: CASSNPALGGDETQYF
clone_size: -; v_call: TRBV6-4; j_call: TRBJ2-2; d_call: TRBD1; cdr3_nt: TGTGCCAGCAGTGACTCAAGTGTGACAGGGGACACCGGGGAGCTGTTTTTT; cdr3_aa: CASSDSSVTGDTGELFF
clone_size: -; v_call: TRBV15; j_call: TRBJ1-5; d_call: TRBD1; cdr3_nt: TGTGCCACCAGCAGTACTCACGGGACAGGGGGCAATCAGCCCCAGCATTTT; cdr3_aa: CATSSTHGTGGNQPQHF
clone_size: -; v_call: TRBV4-3; j_call: TRBJ2-7; d_call: TRBD1; cdr3_nt: TGCGCCAGCAGCCAAGATGCCGGACAGGGGTACGAGCAGTACTTC; cdr3_aa: CASSQDAGQGYEQYF
clone_size: once; v_call: TRBV19; j_call: TRBJ2-3; d_call: -; cdr3_nt: TGTGCCAGTAGTATCTGGCTTTCCGGGGCCACAGATACGCAGTATTTT; cdr3_aa: CASSIWLSGATDTQYF
clone_size: once; v_call: TRBV13; j_call: TRBJ2-7; d_call: -; cdr3_nt: TGTGCCAGCAGCTTAGAGGGCCACGAGCAGTACTTC; cdr3_aa: CASSLEGHEQYF
clone_size: once; v_call: TRBV12-3/TRBV12-4; j_call: TRBJ2-2; d_call: -; cdr3_nt: TGTGCCAGCACACTAGACGGGGAGCTGTTTTTT; cdr3_aa: CASTLDGELFF
clone_size: -; v_call: TRBV28; j_call: TRBJ2-3; d_call: -; cdr3_nt: TGTGCCAGCACATACTACGCCCGCCCAGATACGCAGTATTTT; cdr3_aa: CASTYYARPDTQYF
clone_size: -; v_call: TRBV6-5; j_call: TRBJ2-3; d_call: -; cdr3_nt: TGTGCCAGCAGTTTAGGACCGACCTCCTCGGATACGCAGTATTTT; cdr3_aa: CASSLGPTSSDTQYF
clone_size: -; v_call: TRBV6-4; j_call: TRBJ2-2; d_call: -; cdr3_nt: TGTGCCAGCAGTGACCTTCCAGGGGTCGAAACCGGGGAGCTGTTTTTT; cdr3_aa: CASSDLPGVETGELFF
clone_size: -; v_call: TRBV5-1; j_call: TRBJ2-5; d_call: -; cdr3_nt: TGCGCCAGCAGAGCGGGCCTAGGATCACTGGAGACCCAGTACTTC; cdr3_aa: CASRAGLGSLETQYF
clone_size: -; v_call: TRBV11-2; j_call: TRBJ2-7; d_call: TRBD2; cdr3_nt: TGTGCCAGCAGCTCCACTAGCGGGGTAACCTACGAGCAGTACTTC; cdr3_aa: CASSSTSGVTYEQYF
clone_size: -; v_call: TRBV13; j_call: TRBJ2-3; d_call: -; cdr3_nt: TGTGCCAGCAGCCTCCATGCTACGCAGTATTTT; cdr3_aa: CASSLHATQYF
clone_size: -; v_call: TRBV4-2; j_call: TRBJ2-7; d_call: TRBD2; cdr3_nt: TGTGCCAGCAGCCCAGGACTAGCGGGGCCTTACGAGCAGTACTTC; cdr3_aa: CASSPGLAGPYEQYF
clone_size: -; v_call: TRBV19; j_call: TRBJ2-1; d_call: TRBD1; cdr3_nt: TGTGCCAGTAGTGCGACAGGGGAATCCTACAATGAGCAGTTCTTC; cdr3_aa: CASSATGESYNEQFF
clone_size: few; v_call: TRBV27; j_call: TRBJ1-2; d_call: -; cdr3_nt: TGTGCCAGCAGGCCCACAGGGAACTATGGCTACACCTTC; cdr3_aa: CASRPTGNYGYTF
clone_size: once; v_call: TRBV7-3; j_call: TRBJ2-7; d_call: TRBD1; cdr3_nt: TGTGCCAGCAGCCCCGGGACAGGGGGCCTTAACTCCTACGAGCAGTACTTC; cdr3_aa: CASSPGTGGLNSYEQYF
clone_size: once; v_call: TRBV5-1; j_call: TRBJ2-7; d_call: -; cdr3_nt: TGCGCCAGCAGCTCCGGGACACTTACCTACGAGCAGTACTTC; cdr3_aa: CASSSGTLTYEQYF
clone_size: -; v_call: TRBV10-2; j_call: TRBJ2-2; d_call: -; cdr3_nt: TGCGCCAGCACCCACACCGGGGAGCTGTTTTTT; cdr3_aa: CASTHTGELFF
clone_size: -; v_call: TRBV5-6; j_call: TRBJ2-7; d_call: -; cdr3_nt: TGTGCCAGCAGCTTCGGGGACACCTCCTACGAGCAGTACTTC; cdr3_aa: CASSFGDTSYEQYF
clone_size: -; v_call: TRBV6-6; j_call: TRBJ1-1; d_call: TRBD1; cdr3_nt: TGTGCCAGCTGCAAGGGACAGCCGAACACTGAAGCTTTCTTT; cdr3_aa: CASCKGQPNTEAFF
clone_size: once; v_call: TRBV29-1; j_call: TRBJ1-6; d_call: -; cdr3_nt: TGCAGCGTTAGCAATGGGAATTCACCCCTCCACTTT; cdr3_aa: CSVSNGNSPLHF
clone_size: -; v_call: TRBV24-1; j_call: TRBJ1-2; d_call: -; cdr3_nt: TGTGCCACCAGTCCGGGACTCCAATATGGCTACACCTTC; cdr3_aa: CATSPGLQYGYTF
clone_size: -; v_call: TRBV6-1; j_call: TRBJ2-7; d_call: TRBD2; cdr3_nt: TGTGCCAGCAGTTTAGCGGGGGGGTTCTACGAGCAGTACTTC; cdr3_aa: CASSLAGGFYEQYF
clone_size: -; v_call: TRBV6-4; j_call: TRBJ1-6; d_call: -; cdr3_nt: TGTGCCAGCAGTGACTCGGGGCAGGGAGGTTCACCCCTCCACTTT; cdr3_aa: CASSDSGQGGSPLHF
clone_size: once; v_call: TRBV12-3/TRBV12-4; j_call: TRBJ1-1; d_call: -; cdr3_nt: TGTGCCAGCAGAGAGGGGGTGACTGAAGCTTTCTTT; cdr3_aa: CASREGVTEAFF
clone_size: -; v_call: TRBV11-3; j_call: TRBJ2-3; d_call: TRBD2; cdr3_nt: TGTGCCAGCAGCTTAAGCAGCGGGGTGATGGCAGATACGCAGTATTTT; cdr3_aa: CASSLSSGVMADTQYF
clone_size: -; v_call: TRBV2; j_call: TRBJ1-2; d_call: TRBD1; cdr3_nt: TGTGCCAGCAGTGAAGAAGGGGACAGGGTATATGGCTACACCTTC; cdr3_aa: CASSEEGDRVYGYTF
clone_size: -; v_call: TRBV12-3/TRBV12-4; j_call: TRBJ1-1; d_call: -; cdr3_nt: TGTGCCAGCAGCTTCGGGAGCCACACTGAAGCTTTCTTT; cdr3_aa: CASSFGSHTEAFF
clone_size: -; v_call: TRBV4-1; j_call: TRBJ1-1; d_call: -; cdr3_nt: TGCGCCAGCAGCCAAGCTAAGGGATACACTGAAGCTTTCTTT; cdr3_aa: CASSQAKGYTEAFF
clone_size: -; v_call: TRBV3-1/TRBV3-2; j_call: TRBJ2-3; d_call: TRBD2; cdr3_nt: TGTGCCAGCAGCCAGGGGACTAGCGGGCACACAGATACGCAGTATTTT; cdr3_aa: CASSQGTSGHTDTQYF
clone_size: few; v_call: TRBV6-5; j_call: TRBJ1-2; d_call: -; cdr3_nt: TGTGCCACCTGGTTTTATGGCTACACCTTC; cdr3_aa: CATWFYGYTF
clone_size: -; v_call: TRBV29-1; j_call: TRBJ1-4; d_call: -; cdr3_nt: TGCAGCGTTGAAGGGGGGGCGAGTGAAAAACTGTTTTTT; cdr3_aa: CSVEGGASEKLFF
clone_size: -; v_call: TRBV7-6; j_call: TRBJ1-1; d_call: -; cdr3_nt: TGTGCCAGCAGCTTAGAAGTAGGAGATGAAGCTTTCTTT; cdr3_aa: CASSLEVGDEAFF
clone_size: -; v_call: TRBV6-5; j_call: TRBJ1-6; d_call: -; cdr3_nt: TGTGCCAGCAGTTACGTCGGGCAGGGCAATTCACCCCTCCACTTT; cdr3_aa: CASSYVGQGNSPLHF
clone_size: -; v_call: TRBV27; j_call: TRBJ2-3; d_call: TRBD1; cdr3_nt: TGTGCCAGCAGTGCCTCTCGGGACAGGGGTAATACGCAGTATTTT; cdr3_aa: CASSASRDRGNTQYF
clone_size: -; v_call: TRBV13; j_call: TRBJ1-4; d_call: -; cdr3_nt: TGTGCCAGCAGCATTCAGGGCCATAATGAAAAACTGTTTTTT; cdr3_aa: CASSIQGHNEKLFF
clone_size: -; v_call: TRBV5-1; j_call: TRBJ2-3; d_call: -; cdr3_nt: TGCGCCAGCAGCTTTTACGGGAGCACAGATACGCAGTATTTT; cdr3_aa: CASSFYGSTDTQYF
clone_size: -; v_call: TRBV10-1; j_call: TRBJ2-5; d_call: TRBD1; cdr3_nt: TGCGCCAGCAGTGAGTCCTCGGGGACAGGCCCAGAGACCCAGTACTTC; cdr3_aa: CASSESSGTGPETQYF
clone_size: -; v_call: TRBV6-2/TRBV6-3; j_call: TRBJ2-7; d_call: -; cdr3_nt: TGTGCCAGCAGTTACCCCAGGGGCCGCGTCTACGAGCAGTACTTC; cdr3_aa: CASSYPRGRVYEQYF
clone_size: -; v_call: TRBV14; j_call: TRBJ1-1; d_call: -; cdr3_nt: TGTGCCAGCAGCCAAGCTGAGGGAACGTACACTGAAGCTTTCTTT; cdr3_aa: CASSQAEGTYTEAFF
clone_size: -; v_call: TRBV6-5; j_call: TRBJ2-7; d_call: -; cdr3_nt: TGTGCCAGCAGGGACGGGGGCGGCTCCTACGAGCAGTACTTC; cdr3_aa: CASRDGGGSYEQYF
clone_size: -; v_call: TRBV9; j_call: TRBJ2-1; d_call: -; cdr3_nt: TGTGCCAGCAGCGTAGTTAGGGCGTCCTTCAATGAGCAGTTCTTC; cdr3_aa: CASSVVRASFNEQFF
clone_size: -; v_call: TRBV7-9; j_call: TRBJ1-1; d_call: -; cdr3_nt: TGTGCCAGCAGACAAGGGGCACGGACTGAAGCTTTCTTT; cdr3_aa: CASRQGARTEAFF
clone_size: few; v_call: TRBV7-9; j_call: TRBJ1-2; d_call: -; cdr3_nt: TGTGCCAGCAGCGCAAATACCAATAACAGGATCCACACCTTC; cdr3_aa: CASSANTNNRIHTF
clone_size: -; v_call: TRBV23-1; j_call: TRBJ2-2; d_call: -; cdr3_nt: TGCGCCAGCAGTCAATCCCTGGCCACCGGGGAGCTGTTTTTT; cdr3_aa: CASSQSLATGELFF
clone_size: once; v_call: TRBV3-1/TRBV3-2; j_call: TRBJ2-6; d_call: -; cdr3_nt: TGTGCCAGCAGCCAAGGAGTCTCTGGGGCCAACGTCCTGACTTTC; cdr3_aa: CASSQGVSGANVLTF